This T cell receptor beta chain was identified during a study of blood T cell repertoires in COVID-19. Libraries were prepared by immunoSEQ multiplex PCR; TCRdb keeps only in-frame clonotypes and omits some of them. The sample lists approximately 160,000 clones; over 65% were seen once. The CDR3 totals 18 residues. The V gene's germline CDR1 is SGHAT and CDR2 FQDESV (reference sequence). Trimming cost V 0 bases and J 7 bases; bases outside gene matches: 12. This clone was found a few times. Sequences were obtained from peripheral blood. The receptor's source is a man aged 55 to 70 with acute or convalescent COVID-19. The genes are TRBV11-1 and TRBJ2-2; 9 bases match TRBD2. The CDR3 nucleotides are TGTGCCAGCAGCTTAGCTGTCCCCGGGACTAGCTTAGGCGGGGAGCTGTTTTTT. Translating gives CASSLAVPGTSLGGELFF.